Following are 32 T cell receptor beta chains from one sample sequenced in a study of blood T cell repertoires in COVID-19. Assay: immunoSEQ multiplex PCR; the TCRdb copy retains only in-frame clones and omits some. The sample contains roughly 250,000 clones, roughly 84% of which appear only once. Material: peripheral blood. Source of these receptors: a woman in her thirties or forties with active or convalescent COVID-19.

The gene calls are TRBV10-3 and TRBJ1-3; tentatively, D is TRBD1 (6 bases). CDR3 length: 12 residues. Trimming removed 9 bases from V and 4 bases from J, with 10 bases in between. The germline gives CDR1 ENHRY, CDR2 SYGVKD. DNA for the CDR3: TGTGCCATACAGGGAGACGGAAACACCATATATTTT. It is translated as CAIQGDGNTIYF.

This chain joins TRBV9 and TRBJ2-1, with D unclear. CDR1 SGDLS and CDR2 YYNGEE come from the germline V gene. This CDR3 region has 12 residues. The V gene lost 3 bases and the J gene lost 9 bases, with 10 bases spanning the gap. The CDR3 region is CASSGAGIEQFF. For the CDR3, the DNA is TGTGCCAGCAGCGGGGCCGGTATTGAGCAGTTCTTC.

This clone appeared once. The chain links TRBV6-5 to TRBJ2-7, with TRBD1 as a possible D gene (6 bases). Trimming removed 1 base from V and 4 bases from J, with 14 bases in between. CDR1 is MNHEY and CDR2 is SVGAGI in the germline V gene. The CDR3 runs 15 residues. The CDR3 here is CASSYFAGVRYEQYF. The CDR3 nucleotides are TGTGCCAGCAGTTACTTCGCAGGGGTCAGGTACGAGCAGTACTTC.

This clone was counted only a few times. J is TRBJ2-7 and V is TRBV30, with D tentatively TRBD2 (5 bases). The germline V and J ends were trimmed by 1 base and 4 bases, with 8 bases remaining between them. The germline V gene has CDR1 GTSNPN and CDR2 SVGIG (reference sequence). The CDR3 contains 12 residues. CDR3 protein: CAWSDSGYEQYV. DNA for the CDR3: TGTGCCTGGAGTGACAGCGGTTACGAGCAGTACGTC.

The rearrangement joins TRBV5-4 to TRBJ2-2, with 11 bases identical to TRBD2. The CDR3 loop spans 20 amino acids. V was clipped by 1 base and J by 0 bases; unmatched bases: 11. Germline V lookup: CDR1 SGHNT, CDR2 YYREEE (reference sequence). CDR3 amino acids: CASSLRSTSGGFSNTGELFF. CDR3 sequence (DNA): TGTGCCAGCAGCTTGCGGTCCACTAGCGGGGGTTTCTCGAACACCGGGGAGCTGTTTTTT.

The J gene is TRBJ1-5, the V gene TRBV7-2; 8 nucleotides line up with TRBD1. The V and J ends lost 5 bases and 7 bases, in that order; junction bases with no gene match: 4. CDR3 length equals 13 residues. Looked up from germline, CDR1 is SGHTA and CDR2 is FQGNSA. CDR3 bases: TGTGCCAGCAGCCCGGACAGGGCGCAGCCCCAGCATTTT. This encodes CASSPDRAQPQHF.

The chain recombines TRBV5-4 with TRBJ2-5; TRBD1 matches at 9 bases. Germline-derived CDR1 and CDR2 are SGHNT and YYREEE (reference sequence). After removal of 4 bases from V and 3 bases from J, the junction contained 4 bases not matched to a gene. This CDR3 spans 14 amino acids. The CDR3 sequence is CASSGRDREETQYF. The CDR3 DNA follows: TGTGCCAGCAGCGGAAGGGACAGGGAAGAGACCCAGTACTTC. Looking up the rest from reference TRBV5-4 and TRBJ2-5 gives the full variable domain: ETGVTQSPTHLIKTRGQQVTLRCSSQSGHNTVSWYQQALGQGPQFIFQYYREEENGRGNFPPRFSGLQFPNYSSELNVNALELDDSALYLCASSGRDREETQYFGPGTRLLVL.

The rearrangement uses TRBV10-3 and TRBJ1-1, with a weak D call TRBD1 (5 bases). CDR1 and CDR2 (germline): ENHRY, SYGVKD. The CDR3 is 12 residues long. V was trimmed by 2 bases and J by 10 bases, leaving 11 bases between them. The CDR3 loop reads CAISEGAWGAFF. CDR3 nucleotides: TGTGCCATCAGTGAGGGGGCGTGGGGAGCTTTCTTT.

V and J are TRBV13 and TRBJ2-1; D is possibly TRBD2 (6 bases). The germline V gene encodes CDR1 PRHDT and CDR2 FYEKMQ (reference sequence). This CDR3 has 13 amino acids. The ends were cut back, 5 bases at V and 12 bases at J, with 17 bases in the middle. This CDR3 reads CASSPSRGAGQFF. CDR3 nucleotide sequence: TGTGCCAGCAGCCCCTCCCGAGGAGCGGGGCAGTTCTTC.

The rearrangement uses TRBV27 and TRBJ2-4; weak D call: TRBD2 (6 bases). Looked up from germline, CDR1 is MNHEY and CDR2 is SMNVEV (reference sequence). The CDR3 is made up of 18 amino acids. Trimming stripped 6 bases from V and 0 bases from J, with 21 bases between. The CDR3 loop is CASSPLTGLEQAKNIQYF. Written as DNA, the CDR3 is TGTGCCAGCAGCCCGCTGACGGGACTTGAACAAGCCAAAAACATTCAGTACTTC.

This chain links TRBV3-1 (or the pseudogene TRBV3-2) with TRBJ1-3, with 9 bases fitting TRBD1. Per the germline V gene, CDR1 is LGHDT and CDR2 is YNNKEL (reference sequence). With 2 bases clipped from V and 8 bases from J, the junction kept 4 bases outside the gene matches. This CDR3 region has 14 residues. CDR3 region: CASSQPGQGDTIYF. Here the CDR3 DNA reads TGTGCCAGCAGCCAACCGGGACAGGGAGACACCATATATTTT.

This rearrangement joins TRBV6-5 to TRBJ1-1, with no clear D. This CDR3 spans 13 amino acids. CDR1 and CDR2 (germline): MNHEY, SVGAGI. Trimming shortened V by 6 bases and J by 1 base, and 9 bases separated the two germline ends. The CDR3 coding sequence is TGTGCCAGCAGCAAGTGGCAGAACACTGAAGCTTTCTTT. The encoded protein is CASSKWQNTEAFF.

CDR3 amino acids: CSVEGQATVAFF. CDR3 sequence (DNA): TGCAGCGTTGAAGGACAGGCTACCGTAGCTTTCTTT. The genes are TRBV29-1 and TRBJ1-1, with D perhaps TRBD1 (6 bases). Germline CDR1 SQVTM, CDR2 ANQGSEA. CDR3 length: 12 residues. Trimming removed 1 base at V and 10 bases at J, with 13 bases between.

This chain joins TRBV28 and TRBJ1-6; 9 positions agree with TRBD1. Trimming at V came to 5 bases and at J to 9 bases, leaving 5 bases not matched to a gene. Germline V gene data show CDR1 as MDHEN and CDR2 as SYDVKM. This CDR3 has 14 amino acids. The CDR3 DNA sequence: TGTGCCAGCAGTCTCCGGGACAGGGTTTCACCCCTCCACTTT. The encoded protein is CASSLRDRVSPLHF.

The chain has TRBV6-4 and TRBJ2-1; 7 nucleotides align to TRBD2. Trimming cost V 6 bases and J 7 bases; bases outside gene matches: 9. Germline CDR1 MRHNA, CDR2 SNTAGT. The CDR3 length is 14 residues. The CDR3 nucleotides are TGTGCCAGCAGCCTAGCGGTGGGTTCTAATGAGCAGTTCTTC. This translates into CASSLAVGSNEQFF.

The CDR3 coding sequence is TGTGCCAGCAGCTTACTATCAGGCCTGTATGGCTACACCTTC. Translating it yields CASSLLSGLYGYTF. The chain recombines TRBV7-8 with TRBJ1-2; D gene ambiguous. This CDR3 spans 14 amino acids. CDR1 and CDR2 (germline): SGHVS, FQNEAQ. The V and J ends lost 2 bases and 5 bases respectively, with 12 bases between them.

CDR3 nucleotide sequence: TGTGCCAGCAGCTTAGATTACTTACCGCAAGAGACCCAGTACTTC. Translating it yields CASSLDYLPQETQYF. V gene TRBV7-2 combines with J gene TRBJ2-5; D is undetermined. CDR1 and CDR2 (germline): SGHTA, FQGNSA. V lost 1 base and J 2 bases, leaving 11 bases between the germline ends. The length of the CDR3 is 15 residues. The complete variable domain, with remaining parts taken from reference TRBV7-2 and TRBJ2-5, reads GAGVSQSPSNKVTEKGKDVELRCDPISGHTALYWYRQSLGQGLEFLIYFQGNSAPDKSGLPSDRFSAERTGGSVSTLTIQRTQQEDSAVYLCASSLDYLPQETQYFGPGTRLLVL.

CDR3 sequence reads: CASSLGQVSYEQYF. In DNA form, the CDR3 reads TGCGCCAGCAGCTTAGGACAGGTTTCCTACGAGCAGTACTTC. The genes are TRBV5-1 and TRBJ2-7; 7 bases are a match to TRBD1. The trim removed 2 bases at V and 1 base at J, leaving 3 bases unmatched. In germline, CDR1 is SGHRS, CDR2 YFSETQ. CDR3 length: 14 amino acids.

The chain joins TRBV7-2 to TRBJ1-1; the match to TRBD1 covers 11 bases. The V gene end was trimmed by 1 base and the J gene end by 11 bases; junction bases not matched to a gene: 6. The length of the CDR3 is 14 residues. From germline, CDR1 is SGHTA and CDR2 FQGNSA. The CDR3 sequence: CASSLGGQGDGAFF. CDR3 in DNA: TGTGCCAGCAGCTTAGGGGGACAGGGGGATGGCGCTTTCTTT.

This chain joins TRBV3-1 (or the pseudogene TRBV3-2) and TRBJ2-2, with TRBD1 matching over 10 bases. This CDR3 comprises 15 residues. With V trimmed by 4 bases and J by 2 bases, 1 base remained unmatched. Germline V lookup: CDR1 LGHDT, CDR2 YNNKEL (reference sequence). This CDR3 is CASSRQGANTGELFF. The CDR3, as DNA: TGTGCCAGCAGCCGACAGGGGGCCAACACCGGGGAGCTGTTTTTT.

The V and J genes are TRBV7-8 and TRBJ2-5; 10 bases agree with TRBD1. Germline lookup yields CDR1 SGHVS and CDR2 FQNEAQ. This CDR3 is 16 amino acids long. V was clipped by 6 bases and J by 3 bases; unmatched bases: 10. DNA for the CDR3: TGTGCCAGCAGTTTTGGGGGGACAGGGGTGGAAGAGACCCAGTACTTC. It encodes CASSFGGTGVEETQYF.

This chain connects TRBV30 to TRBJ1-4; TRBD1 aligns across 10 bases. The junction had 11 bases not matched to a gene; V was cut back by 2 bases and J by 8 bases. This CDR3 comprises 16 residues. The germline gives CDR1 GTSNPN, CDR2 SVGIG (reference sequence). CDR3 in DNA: TGTGCCTGGAGTCTAGACGGGACAGGGGATTGGGAAAAACTGTTTTTT. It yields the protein CAWSLDGTGDWEKLFF. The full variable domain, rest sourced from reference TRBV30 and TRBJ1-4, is SQTIHQWPATLVQPVGSPLSLECTVEGTSNPNLYWYRQAAGRGLQLLFYSVGIGQISSEVPQNLSASRPQDRQFILSSKKLLLSDSGFYLCAWSLDGTGDWEKLFFGSGTQLSVL.

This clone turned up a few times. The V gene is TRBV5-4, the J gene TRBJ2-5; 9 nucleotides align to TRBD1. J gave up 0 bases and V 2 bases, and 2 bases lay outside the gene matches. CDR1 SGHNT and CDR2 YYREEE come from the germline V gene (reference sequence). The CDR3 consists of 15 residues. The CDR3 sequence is CASSFDRGYQETQYF. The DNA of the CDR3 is TGTGCCAGCAGCTTTGACAGGGGGTACCAAGAGACCCAGTACTTC.

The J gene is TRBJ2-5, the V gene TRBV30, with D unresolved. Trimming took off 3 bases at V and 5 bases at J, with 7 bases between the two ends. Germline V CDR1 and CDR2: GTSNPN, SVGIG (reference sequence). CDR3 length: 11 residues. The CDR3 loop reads CAWRPGETQYF. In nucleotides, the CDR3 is TGTGCCTGGAGGCCCGGTGAGACCCAGTACTTC.

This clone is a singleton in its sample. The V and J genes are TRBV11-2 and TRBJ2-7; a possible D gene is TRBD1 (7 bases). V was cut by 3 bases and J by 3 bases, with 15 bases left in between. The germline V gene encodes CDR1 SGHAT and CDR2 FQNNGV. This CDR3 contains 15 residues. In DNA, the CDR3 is TGTGCCAGCAGCTTGAAGGAGGGGGCCTTCTACGAGCAGTACTTC. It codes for CASSLKEGAFYEQYF. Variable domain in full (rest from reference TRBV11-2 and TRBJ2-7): EAGVAQSPRYKIIEKRQSVAFWCNPISGHATLYWYQQILGQGPKLLIQFQNNGVVDDSQLPKDRFSAERLKGVDSTLKIQPAKLEDSAVYLCASSLKEGAFYEQYFGPGTRLTVT.

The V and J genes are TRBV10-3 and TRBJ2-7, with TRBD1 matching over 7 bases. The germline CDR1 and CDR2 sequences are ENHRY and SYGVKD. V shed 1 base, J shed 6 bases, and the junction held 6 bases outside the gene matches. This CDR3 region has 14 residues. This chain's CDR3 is CAISEWTGQGEQYF. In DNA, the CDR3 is TGTGCCATCAGTGAGTGGACAGGACAAGGCGAGCAGTACTTC.

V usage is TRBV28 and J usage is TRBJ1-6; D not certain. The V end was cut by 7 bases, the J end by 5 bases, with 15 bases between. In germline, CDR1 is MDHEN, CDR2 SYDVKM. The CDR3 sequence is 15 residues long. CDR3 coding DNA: TGTGCCAGCATCGAATCCCACGGGGATAATTCACCCCTCCACTTT. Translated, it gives CASIESHGDNSPLHF.

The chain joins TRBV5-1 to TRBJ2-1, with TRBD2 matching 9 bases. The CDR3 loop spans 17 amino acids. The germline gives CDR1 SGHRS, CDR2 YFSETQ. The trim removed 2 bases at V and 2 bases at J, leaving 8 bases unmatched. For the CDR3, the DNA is TGCGCCAGCAGCTTTGGTAGCGGGGGTGCCCCCTACAATGAGCAGTTCTTC. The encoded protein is CASSFGSGGAPYNEQFF. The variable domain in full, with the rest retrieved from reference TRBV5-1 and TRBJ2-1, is KAGVTQTPRYLIKTRGQQVTLSCSPISGHRSVSWYQQTPGQGLQFLFEYFSETQRNKGNFPGRFSGRQFSNSRSEMNVSTLELGDSALYLCASSFGSGGAPYNEQFFGPGTRLTVL.

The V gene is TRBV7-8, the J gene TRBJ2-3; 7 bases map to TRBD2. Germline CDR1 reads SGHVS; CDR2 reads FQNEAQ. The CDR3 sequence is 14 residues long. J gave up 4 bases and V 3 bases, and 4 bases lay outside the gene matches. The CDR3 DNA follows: TGTGCCAGCAGCTTGGCGGGGAGGGCAGATACGCAGTATTTT. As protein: CASSLAGRADTQYF. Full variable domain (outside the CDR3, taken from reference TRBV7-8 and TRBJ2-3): GAGVSQSPRYKVAKRGQDVALRCDPISGHVSLFWYQQALGQGPEFLTYFQNEAQLDKSGLPSDRFFAERPEGSVSTLKIQRTQQEDSAVYLCASSLAGRADTQYFGPGTRLTVL.

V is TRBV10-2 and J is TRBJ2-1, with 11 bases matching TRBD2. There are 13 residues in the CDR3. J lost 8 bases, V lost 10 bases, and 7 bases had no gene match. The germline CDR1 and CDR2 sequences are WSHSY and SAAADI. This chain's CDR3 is CATQTSGEYEQFF. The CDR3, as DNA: TGCGCCACCCAGACTAGCGGGGAGTATGAGCAGTTCTTC.

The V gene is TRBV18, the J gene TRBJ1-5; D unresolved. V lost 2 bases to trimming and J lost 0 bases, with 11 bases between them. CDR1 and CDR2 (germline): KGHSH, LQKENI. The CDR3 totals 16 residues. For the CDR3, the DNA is TGTGCCAGCTCACCAGTAGTCCTTAATAGCAATCAGCCCCAGCATTTT. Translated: CASSPVVLNSNQPQHF.

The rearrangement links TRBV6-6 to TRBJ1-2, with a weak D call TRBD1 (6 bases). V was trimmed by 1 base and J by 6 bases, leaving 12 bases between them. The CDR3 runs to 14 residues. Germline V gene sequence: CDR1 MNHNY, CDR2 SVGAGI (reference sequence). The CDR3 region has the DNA TGTGCCAGCAGTTACTTAGGGGGGGCGGATGGCTACACCTTC. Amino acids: CASSYLGGADGYTF.